A single sample gave rise to the 21 T cell receptor beta chains below, sequenced in a study of cytomegalovirus exposure and HLA in healthy donors. 13 Jbeta primers and 60 Vbeta primers were used for the PCR. Generated by immunoSEQ multiplex PCR, the TCRdb table keeps only in-frame clones and is missing some. In the table there are roughly 100,000 clones, 60% to 85% of which are singletons. The sequenced sample was PBMCs. The receptors shown here come from a woman aged 18-29 years in good health and CMV-seropositive.

The genes are TRBV6-5 and TRBJ2-3; D gene uncertain. V gave up 2 bases and J gave up 2 bases, with 11 bases separating them. Germline-derived CDR1 and CDR2 are MNHEY and SVGAGI. This CDR3 contains 15 residues. The CDR3 loop reads CASSYGNHLTDTQYF. As DNA, the CDR3 is TGTGCCAGCAGTTACGGCAACCACCTCACAGATACGCAGTATTTT.

The chain carries TRBV5-1 and TRBJ1-1; TRBD1 aligns across 9 bases. V was pared by 4 bases and J by 1 base, with 8 bases of the junction left unmatched. In germline, CDR1 is SGHRS, CDR2 YFSETQ. The CDR3 is 16 residues long. The CDR3 reads CASSRGTGSANTEAFF. CDR3 sequence (DNA): TGCGCCAGCAGCAGAGGGACAGGGAGCGCGAACACTGAAGCTTTCTTT.

As concerns this clone: Without the conserved terminal phenylalanine or tryptophan, this CDR3 likely stems from a read error. The limits of the CDR3 on the DNA are not certain, so only TCRdb's listed CDR3 is given. This chain links TRBV30 with TRBJ1-1. The CDR3 is made up of 13 amino acids, end residues included. CDR1 is GTSNPN and CDR2 is SVGIG in the germline V gene (reference sequence). The chain's CDR3 is CAGTLLLNAEALV.

This clone occurred once. The chain combines TRBV27 with TRBJ2-1; a weak D match, TRBD2 (6 bases). Trimming shortened V by 6 bases and J by 3 bases, and 15 bases separated the two germline ends. Germline V gene lookup returns CDR1 MNHEY and CDR2 SMNVEV (reference sequence). The CDR3 is 15 amino acids. The CDR3 nucleotides read TGTGCCAGCAGCCGTACCGTAGCGGTCTACAATGAGCAGTTCTTC. This translates into CASSRTVAVYNEQFF.

The chain combines TRBV5-1 with TRBJ2-1, with 15 bases matching TRBD2. The CDR3 consists of 18 residues. CDR1 is SGHRS and CDR2 is YFSETQ in the germline V gene. The junction had 7 bases not matched to a gene; V was cut back by 1 base and J by 5 bases. This CDR3 reads CASSLMGTSGRPNNEQFF. The CDR3 DNA reads as TGCGCCAGCAGCTTGATGGGGACTAGCGGGAGGCCTAACAATGAGCAGTTCTTC.

This clone was detected a few times. The sample has other DNA sequences that encode this CDR3 too. This sequence joins TRBV5-1 and TRBJ2-2; the match to TRBD2 covers 7 bases. Germline CDR1 and CDR2: SGHRS and YFSETQ. The CDR3 sequence is 15 residues long. Trimming took 0 bases from V and 1 from J; bases not matched to a gene: 0. In nucleotides, the CDR3 is TGCGCCAGCAGCTTGGCTAGCGGGAACACCGGGGAGCTGTTTTTT. This gives the protein CASSLASGNTGELFF.

The V call is TRBV28, the J call TRBJ2-5; D perhaps matches TRBD2 (7 bases). Germline V gene sequence: CDR1 MDHEN, CDR2 SYDVKM. CDR3 length: 16 residues. V was shortened by 6 bases and J by 2 bases, with 19 bases between the two germline ends. The CDR3 coding sequence is TGTGCCAGCAGGGGGGGGCTAGCGGAGACACAAGAGACCCAGTACTTC. Translated: CASRGGLAETQETQYF.

The chain has TRBV28 and TRBJ2-7; 9 nucleotides line up with TRBD2. Germline assignment: CDR1 MDHEN and CDR2 SYDVKM. This CDR3 is 16 amino acids long. The junction had 10 bases not matched to a gene; V was cut back by 6 bases and J by 1 base. The CDR3 is CASSPAGGARSYEQYF. CDR3 in DNA: TGTGCCAGCAGCCCCGCGGGGGGGGCAAGGTCCTACGAGCAGTACTTC. The entire variable domain, with the rest obtained from reference TRBV28 and TRBJ2-7, is as follows: DVKVTQSSRYLVKRTGEKVFLECVQDMDHENMFWYRQDPGLGLRLIYFSYDVKMKEKGDIPEGYSVSREKKERFSLILESASTNQTSMYLCASSPAGGARSYEQYFGPGTRLTVT.

The chain links TRBV13 to TRBJ1-1; tentative D call: TRBD1 (6 bases). The CDR3 contains 12 residues. The V gene's germline CDR1 is PRHDT and CDR2 FYEKMQ (reference sequence). Trimming took 5 bases from V and 6 from J, leaving 10 bases between them. DNA of the CDR3: TGTGCCAGCAGCCCGGGGGGGCCTGAAGCTTTCTTT. Its protein product is CASSPGGPEAFF.

This CDR3 is CASSTGQSNGYTF. For the CDR3, the DNA is TGCGCCAGCAGCACCGGACAGAGCAATGGCTACACCTTC. The J gene is TRBJ1-2, the V gene TRBV5-1; TRBD1 is a possible D gene (6 bases). Germline lookup yields CDR1 SGHRS and CDR2 YFSETQ. The CDR3 runs 13 residues. V was cut by 4 bases and J by 6 bases, with 13 bases left in between.

This clone was detected many times. This rearrangement joins TRBV6-1 to TRBJ2-1; perhaps TRBD2 as D (6 bases). The CDR3 totals 15 residues. Looked up from germline, CDR1 is MNHNS and CDR2 is SASEGT. Deletions cut 6 bases from V and 3 bases from J, with 15 bases between. CDR3 amino acids: CASSRSGGYYNEQFF. CDR3 in DNA: TGTGCCAGCAGCCGGAGCGGAGGGTACTACAATGAGCAGTTCTTC.

The rearrangement joins TRBV10-1 to TRBJ2-3, with a possible D match to TRBD2 (5 bases). The CDR3 consists of 16 residues. Trimming removed 3 bases from V and 0 bases from J, with 13 bases in between. CDR1 is WNHNN, CDR2 SYGVQD, per germline (reference sequence). The CDR3 loop reads CASSDISGPSTDTQYF. The CDR3 region has the DNA TGCGCCAGCAGTGATATAAGCGGTCCTAGCACAGATACGCAGTATTTT.

The chain joins TRBV6-6 to TRBJ1-6, with 9 bases fitting TRBD1. The V segment lost 6 bases and the J segment 5 bases; nucleotides outside the gene matches: 5. Germline CDR1 is MNHNY and CDR2 is SVGAGI (reference sequence). The CDR3 is 15 amino acids. The CDR3 here is CASSEGQGHNSPLHF. In DNA form, the CDR3 reads TGTGCCAGCAGCGAGGGACAGGGACATAATTCACCCCTCCACTTT.

This clone was counted once. Relative to the germline gene, one junction end is altered; a read error may explain this. V and J are TRBV28 and TRBJ2-7, with TRBD1 matching 11 bases. This CDR3 is 15 amino acids long. Germline CDR1 MDHEN, CDR2 SYDVKM. This CDR3 reads CASRSHGTGGLEQYF. Written as DNA, the CDR3 is TGTGCAAGCAGGTCCCACGGGACAGGGGGTCTCGAGCAGTACTTC.

Here the CDR3 reads CASTGTGANVLTF. CDR3 sequence (DNA): TGTGCCTCGACAGGGACCGGGGCCAACGTCCTGACTTTC. This rearrangement joins TRBV30 to TRBJ2-6, with TRBD1 matching over 7 bases. Germline loops: CDR1 GTSNPN, CDR2 SVGIG (reference sequence). V dropped 7 bases and J dropped 4; count of bases not matched to a gene: 4. The CDR3 loop spans 13 amino acids.

The chain recombines TRBV28 with TRBJ2-7; the match to TRBD2 covers 13 bases. Germline CDR1 reads MDHEN; CDR2 reads SYDVKM. The CDR3 sequence is 18 residues long. J was trimmed by 1 base and V by 5 bases; bases with no gene match: 11. The CDR3 loop is CASSPIFQTSGGSYEQYF. The DNA of the CDR3 is TGTGCCAGCAGTCCCATTTTCCAGACTAGCGGGGGGTCCTACGAGCAGTACTTC.

This clone has more than one count but fewer than ten. This chain joins TRBV6-5 and TRBJ1-5; the match to TRBD1 covers 7 bases. This CDR3 has 14 amino acids. The V and J ends lost 7 bases and 2 bases, in that order; junction bases with no gene match: 5. The germline CDR1 and CDR2 sequences are MNHEY and SVGAGI. CDR3: CASTDRVGNQPQHF. In nucleotides, the CDR3 is TGTGCCAGCACCGACAGGGTTGGCAATCAGCCCCAGCATTTT.

V and J are TRBV19 and TRBJ1-1; D gene uncertain. V was cut by 6 bases and J by 2 bases, with 10 bases left in between. CDR3 size: 13 residues. Germline assignment: CDR1 LNHDA and CDR2 SQIVND (reference sequence). CDR3 coding DNA: TGTGCCAGTAGCCCCCCCTTCAACACTGAAGCTTTCTTT. Its translation: CASSPPFNTEAFF.

The rearrangement links TRBV6-1 to TRBJ2-7, with 9 bases identical to TRBD2. The CDR3 contains 14 residues. Trimming cost V 5 bases and J 2 bases; bases outside gene matches: 4. The germline V gene encodes CDR1 MNHNS and CDR2 SASEGT. CDR3 sequence reads: CASSKTSGTYEQYF. In DNA form, the CDR3 reads TGTGCCAGCAGTAAGACTAGCGGTACCTACGAGCAGTACTTC.

V and J are TRBV19 and TRBJ2-7; TRBD1 aligns across 7 bases. CDR3 size: 15 residues. The junction had 9 bases not matched to a gene; V was cut back by 4 bases and J by 3 bases. The V gene's germline CDR1 is LNHDA and CDR2 SQIVND (reference sequence). The CDR3 sequence: CASSTGDRVIYEQYF. CDR3 nucleotide sequence: TGTGCCAGTAGTACCGGCGACAGGGTAATCTACGAGCAGTACTTC.

The chain employs TRBV10-3 and TRBJ1-1; unclear D gene. Trimming shortened V by 3 bases and J by 8 bases, and 7 bases separated the two germline ends. The CDR3 extends over 11 amino acids. The germline CDR1 and CDR2 sequences are ENHRY and SYGVKD. The CDR3: CAISENREAFF. CDR3 sequence (DNA): TGTGCCATCAGTGAAAACAGAGAAGCTTTCTTT.